A selection of T cell receptor beta chains follows, all from one sample in a study of T cells in Graves' hyperthyroidism and ophthalmopathy. One entry per CDR3 protein results from TCRdb running MiXCR on the multiplex PCR reads. The profile shows hundreds of thousands of distinct CDR3 sequences, around a quarter of them singletons. The sample consisted of blood. These TCRs come from a woman younger than 45 with Graves' ophthalmopathy. CDR3s include the opening cysteine and the closing phenylalanine or tryptophan. The order of the fields is J gene, D gene, V gene, clone size, CDR3 protein, CDR3 DNA. A D gene is named only where the DNA matches it firmly. Only some rows state a clone size, as once, few, many or a class for expanded clones.

>TRBJ1-2|NA|TRBV28|many
CASSLGLDYGYTF
TGTGCCAGCAGTTTAGGCCTTGACTATGGCTACACCTTC
>TRBJ2-5|NA|TRBV9|NA
CASSSSSGETQYF
TGTGCCAGCAGCAGTTCGTCGGGGGAGACCCAGTACTTC
>TRBJ2-5|TRBD1|TRBV18|NA
CASFPGQGGQETQYF
TGTGCCAGCTTCCCGGGACAGGGAGGGCAAGAGACCCAGTACTTC
>TRBJ1-1|TRBD1|TRBV10-3|many
CAIRQGGLTEAFF
TGTGCCATCAGGCAGGGGGGGCTCACTGAAGCTTTCTTT
>TRBJ1-6|TRBD1|TRBV2|NA
CAGREGQYNSPLHF
TGTGCCGGGAGGGAGGGACAGTATAATTCACCCCTCCACTTT
>TRBJ2-3|TRBD1|TRBV9|few
CASSVDRGPTYGTDTQYF
TGTGCCAGCAGCGTCGACAGGGGGCCTACATACGGCACAGATACGCAGTATTTT
>TRBJ2-5|TRBD1|TRBV10-2|many
CASSEGQGVLTTATQYF
TGCGCCAGCAGTGAAGGACAGGGGGTCCTAACAACGGCGACCCAGTACTTC
>TRBJ2-5|NA|TRBV18|few
CASSPSRSQETQYF
TGTGCCAGCTCACCATCGCGGAGCCAAGAGACCCAGTACTTC
>TRBJ2-7|NA|TRBV7-8|many
CASSPKDLILYEQYF
TGTGCCAGCAGCCCTAAAGACCTGATCCTCTACGAGCAGTACTTC
>TRBJ2-5|NA|TRBV5-1|NA
CASSLAGTWLVTQYF
TGCGCCAGCAGCTTGGCCGGAACTTGGTTAGTGACCCAGTACTTC
>TRBJ1-1|NA|TRBV11-2|NA
CASSSTSTANTEAFF
TGTGCCAGCAGCTCAACCAGCACAGCAAACACTGAAGCTTTCTTT
>TRBJ2-2|TRBD1|TRBV4-1|NA
CASSPVEGAGGELFF
TGCGCCAGCAGCCCCGTCGAGGGGGCGGGCGGGGAGCTGTTTTTT
>TRBJ1-2|NA|TRBV11-2|many
CASSLGSSRGYTF
TGTGCCAGCAGCTTAGGTAGTTCGCGTGGCTACACCTTC
>TRBJ1-2|NA|TRBV12-3/TRBV12-4|many
CASRPPYGYTF
TGTGCCAGCAGACCTCCGTATGGCTACACCTTC
>TRBJ1-2|NA|TRBV9|few
CASSPPLGPSSYGYTF
TGTGCCAGCAGCCCTCCCCTAGGGCCTTCTAGCTATGGCTACACCTTC
>TRBJ1-6|NA|TRBV6-1|few
CASSVRGDDSPLHF
TGTGCCAGCAGTGTCCGGGGCGATGATTCACCCCTCCACTTT
>TRBJ1-1|TRBD1|TRBV20-1|NA
CSAVGTGSWNTEAFF
TGCAGTGCTGTTGGGACAGGGTCATGGAACACTGAAGCTTTCTTT
>TRBJ1-5|NA|TRBV12-3/TRBV12-4|many
CASSWGMGGNQPQHF
TGTGCCAGCAGTTGGGGGATGGGGGGGAATCAGCCCCAGCATTTT
>TRBJ2-7|TRBD2|TRBV27|many
CASSDRLAGYEQYF
TGTGCCAGCAGCGACCGACTAGCGGGCTACGAGCAGTACTTC
>TRBJ1-6|NA|TRBV27|NA
CASSPQNSPLHF
TGTGCCAGCAGTCCCCAAAATTCACCCCTCCACTTT
>TRBJ1-2|NA|TRBV30|NA
CACNWGGYTF
TGTGCCTGTAACTGGGGTGGCTACACCTTC
>TRBJ2-7|NA|TRBV15|NA
CATSRDLAPGDDYEQYF
TGTGCCACCAGCAGAGATCTAGCCCCAGGGGATGACTACGAGCAGTACTTC
>TRBJ2-2|NA|TRBV2|few
CASVRGGPNTGELFF
TGTGCCAGCGTGAGGGGGGGGCCGAACACCGGGGAGCTGTTTTTT
>TRBJ1-1|NA|TRBV11-2|NA
CASSLEGSWAFF
TGTGCCAGCAGCTTAGAGGGGTCTTGGGCTTTCTTT
>TRBJ1-5|NA|TRBV2|many
CASSEADGLNQPQHF
TGTGCCAGCAGTGAGGCGGACGGCCTAAATCAGCCCCAGCATTTT
>TRBJ2-2|NA|TRBV29-1|NA
CSVKARATGELFF
TGCAGCGTGAAGGCCAGGGCCACCGGGGAGCTGTTTTTT
>TRBJ2-5|NA|TRBV6-1|NA
CASRDMGEWETQYF
TGTGCCAGCAGGGATATGGGGGAGTGGGAGACCCAGTACTTC